The next 24 T cell receptor beta chains were all read from a single sample in a study of PD-1 blockade in classical Hodgkin lymphoma. Every patient was affected by relapse after autologous stem cell transplantation, while exposure to brentuximab vedotin was not uniform. The method was immunoSEQ multiplex PCR; TCRdb's version includes in-frame clones alone and lacks a portion of them. The sample contains some 17,000 clones, 75% to 85% of which appear only once. The material sequenced was peripheral blood mononuclear cells (PBMCs), taken at baseline. These receptors were taken from a human donor with classical Hodgkin lymphoma.

This clone was counted only a few times. The V and J genes are TRBV5-4 and TRBJ1-6; TRBD1 agrees at 8 bases. The CDR3 runs to 15 residues. V shed 4 bases, J shed 1 base, and the junction held 1 base outside the gene matches. Looked up from germline, CDR1 is SGHNT and CDR2 is YYREEE (reference sequence). The CDR3 nucleotides read TGTGCCAGCAGCAGGACAGGGTCCTATAATTCACCCCTCCACTTT. This translates into CASSRTGSYNSPLHF.

The V call is TRBV6-1, the J call TRBJ2-6; D might be TRBD1 (6 bases). Trimming left V 1 base short and J 2 bases short, with 6 bases between. CDR1 is MNHNS and CDR2 is SASEGT in the germline V gene. CDR3 length: 15 amino acids. CDR3 protein: CASSEEGAGANVLTF. The CDR3 DNA is TGTGCCAGCAGTGAAGAGGGGGCTGGGGCCAACGTCCTGACTTTC.

This chain joins TRBV5-1 and TRBJ1-1, with a weak D call TRBD1 (5 bases). Per the germline V gene, CDR1 is SGHRS and CDR2 is YFSETQ. CDR3 length: 14 residues. Trimming removed 4 bases at V and 2 bases at J, with 12 bases between. The CDR3 DNA follows: TGCGCCAGCAGCGTTTGGGACCAAAACACTGAAGCTTTCTTT. Protein: CASSVWDQNTEAFF.

The sample holds a few counts of this clone. The rearrangement joins TRBV27 to TRBJ2-1; 7 positions match TRBD2. The CDR3 length is 15 residues. Germline trimming cut 5 bases from V and 5 bases from J; bases unmatched to any gene: 9. Germline V lookup: CDR1 MNHEY, CDR2 SMNVEV (reference sequence). The CDR3 loop is CASSLTGTKHNEQFF. In DNA form, the CDR3 reads TGTGCCAGCAGTCTAACCGGGACTAAACACAATGAGCAGTTCTTC.

The CDR3 spells CASILDGPTEAFF. CDR3 bases: TGTGCCAGCATCCTGGACGGCCCCACTGAAGCTTTCTTT. The chain has TRBV2 and TRBJ1-1; D unclear. Germline CDR1 SNHLY, CDR2 FYNNEI. The CDR3 is 13 amino acids. With 7 bases removed from V and 4 bases from J, the gap between germline ends came to 13 bases.

The rearrangement uses TRBV2 and TRBJ2-7; 8 nucleotides agree with TRBD2. Trimming cost V 6 bases and J 5 bases; bases outside gene matches: 18. Germline lookup yields CDR1 SNHLY and CDR2 FYNNEI. The CDR3 covers 17 residues. The CDR3 bases are TGTGCCAGCAGGACCCCGTCGGCCGGGGGGGGTCTCAACGAGCAGTACTTC. Translation gives CASRTPSAGGGLNEQYF.

The rearrangement joins TRBV30 to TRBJ1-2; a weak D match, TRBD1 (5 bases). Germline CDR1 reads GTSNPN; CDR2 reads SVGIG (reference sequence). V lost 0 bases, J lost 7 bases, and 15 bases lay in between. The length of the CDR3 is 14 residues. The chain's CDR3 is CAWSVHRSGGGYTF. The CDR3, as DNA: TGTGCCTGGAGTGTACACCGGTCGGGGGGTGGCTACACCTTC.

This clone has a handful of counts. The chain links TRBV5-5 to TRBJ2-3, with TRBD2 identical over 11 bases. Germline V CDR1 and CDR2: SGHKS, YYEKEE (reference sequence). The junction had 7 bases not matched to a gene; V was cut back by 2 bases and J by 5 bases. The CDR3 is 16 amino acids. The CDR3 loop reads CASSFTSGSGIDTQYF. The CDR3 DNA follows: TGTGCCAGCAGCTTTACTAGCGGGAGTGGTATAGATACGCAGTATTTT. The entire variable domain, with the rest obtained from reference TRBV5-5 and TRBJ2-3, is as follows: DAGVTQSPTHLIKTRGQQVTLRCSPISGHKSVSWYQQVLGQGPQFIFQYYEKEERGRGNFPDRFSARQFPNYSSELNVNALLLGDSALYLCASSFTSGSGIDTQYFGPGTRLTVL.

The J gene is TRBJ2-1, the V gene TRBV5-4; TRBD2 aligns across 7 bases. The CDR3 runs to 13 residues. V gave up 10 bases and J gave up 7 bases; unmatched junction bases: 11. Germline V gene sequence: CDR1 SGHNT, CDR2 YYREEE (reference sequence). The CDR3 DNA reads TGTGCCGTCCGAGGGCGGGAGAAGAATGAGCAGTTCTTC. Translation gives CAVRGREKNEQFF.

CDR3 bases: TGTGCCAGCAGTGAGGCTAGCGGGGGTCGGTTAGAGACCCAGTACTTC. Its translation is CASSEASGGRLETQYF. The chain combines TRBV2 with TRBJ2-5; 10 bases match TRBD2. Germline V gene sequence: CDR1 SNHLY, CDR2 FYNNEI. Germline trimming cut 3 bases from V and 4 bases from J; bases unmatched to any gene: 8. The CDR3 runs 16 residues.

The chain is built from TRBV4-2 and TRBJ1-3, with D possibly matching TRBD1 (5 bases). Germline V gene lookup returns CDR1 LGHNA and CDR2 YNFKEQ. This CDR3 is 16 amino acids long. Trimming removed 3 bases from V and 0 bases from J, with 12 bases in between. The CDR3, as DNA: TGTGCCAGCAGCCAGTGGACACAGAGCTCTGGAAACACCATATATTTT. Translation: CASSQWTQSSGNTIYF.

V is TRBV7-9 and J is TRBJ1-2, with D hard to call. Trimming took off 2 bases at V and 8 bases at J, with 15 bases between the two ends. CDR1 is SEHNR and CDR2 is FQNEAQ in the germline V gene (reference sequence). The CDR3 sequence is 14 residues long. DNA of the CDR3: TGTGCCAGCAGCTTAAACGGCCTTGAGGGAGGCTACACCTTC. It encodes CASSLNGLEGGYTF. The variable domain in full, with the rest retrieved from reference TRBV7-9 and TRBJ1-2, is DTGVSQNPRHKITKRGQNVTFRCDPISEHNRLYWYRQTLGQGPEFLTYFQNEAQLEKSRLLSDRFSAERPKGSFSTLEIQRTEQGDSAMYLCASSLNGLEGGYTFGSGTRLTVV.

The chain links TRBV28 to TRBJ2-3; TRBD2 agrees at 8 bases. The germline V gene encodes CDR1 MDHEN and CDR2 SYDVKM. Trimming cost V 5 bases and J 0 bases; bases outside gene matches: 13. The CDR3 spans 18 residues. Here the CDR3 reads CASSPGGGWATSTDTQYF. The CDR3 nucleotides read TGTGCCAGCAGTCCCGGGGGGGGCTGGGCTACTAGCACAGATACGCAGTATTTT.

V and J are TRBV4-1 and TRBJ2-7; 10 bases are shared with TRBD2. V shed 0 bases, J shed 4 bases, and the junction held 3 bases outside the gene matches. The CDR3 is made up of 15 amino acids. Germline V gene lookup returns CDR1 MGHRA and CDR2 YSYEKL. The CDR3 region has the DNA TGCGCCAGCAGCCAAGATTTAGCGGGGGGATACGAGCAGTACTTC. Its translation: CASSQDLAGGYEQYF.

DNA for the CDR3: TGCAGCGTTGCAGTACTCGGCGGGGAGCTGTTTTTT. Its protein is CSVAVLGGELFF. V usage is TRBV29-1 and J usage is TRBJ2-2; D not resolved. Germline V CDR1 and CDR2: SQVTM, ANQGSEA. V was clipped by 4 bases and J by 7 bases, with 10 bases between them. CDR3 length: 12 amino acids.

This clone is medium-sized by share. The chain joins TRBV10-3 to TRBJ2-1, with D possibly TRBD1 on 5 matching bases. Per germline, CDR1 ENHRY and CDR2 SYGVKD. Trimming removed 3 bases at V and 9 bases at J, with 18 bases between. CDR3 size: 15 residues. The DNA for the CDR3 is TGTGCCATCAGTGAAGGTCGTTCAGGGTTGGGTGAGCAGTTCTTC. Translating gives CAISEGRSGLGEQFF.

For the CDR3, the DNA is TGCGCCAGCAGCTTGGCCGAAGGTCCGGGGAATGGCTACACCTTC. Amino acid sequence: CASSLAEGPGNGYTF. This chain uses TRBV5-1 with TRBJ1-2; no clear D. Germline V gives CDR1 SGHRS, CDR2 YFSETQ. Trimming cost V 0 bases and J 6 bases, with 15 bases left between them. The CDR3 has 15 amino acids. Full variable domain (outside the CDR3, taken from reference TRBV5-1 and TRBJ1-2): KAGVTQTPRYLIKTRGQQVTLSCSPISGHRSVSWYQQTPGQGLQFLFEYFSETQRNKGNFPGRFSGRQFSNSRSEMNVSTLELGDSALYLCASSLAEGPGNGYTFGSGTRLTVV.

The V call is TRBV7-8, the J call TRBJ1-2; D gene uncertain. This CDR3 is built from 14 residues. Germline V gene sequence: CDR1 SGHVS, CDR2 FQNEAQ. Deletions cut 2 bases from V and 1 base from J, with 8 bases between. In DNA, the CDR3 is TGTGCCAGCAGCTTACAGTCCTTTAACTATGGCTACACCTTC. This gives the protein CASSLQSFNYGYTF.

V is TRBV7-9 and J is TRBJ1-1; 8 nucleotides line up with TRBD1. Germline CDR1 and CDR2: SEHNR and FQNEAQ (reference sequence). Trimming removed 6 bases from V and 5 bases from J; junction bases left unmatched: 8. This CDR3 region has 14 residues. As DNA, the CDR3 is TGTGCCAGCAGGGGCCTCAGGGGGCAAACTGAAGCTTTCTTT. Amino acids: CASRGLRGQTEAFF.

The V and J genes are TRBV19 and TRBJ1-1; D remains ambiguous. V was clipped by 5 bases and J by 4 bases, with 14 bases between them. The CDR3 extends over 14 amino acids. Looked up from germline, CDR1 is LNHDA and CDR2 is SQIVND (reference sequence). For the CDR3, the DNA is TGTGCCAGTAGTCCTAACCTGTACGGCACTGAAGCTTTCTTT. Its translation: CASSPNLYGTEAFF.

The V call is TRBV7-3, the J call TRBJ2-7; 7 bases are a match to TRBD2. V shed 2 bases, J shed 3 bases, and the junction held 1 base outside the gene matches. The CDR3 loop spans 13 amino acids. CDR1 and CDR2 from the germline V gene are SGHTA and FQGTGA. The CDR3 loop is CASSLGGGYEQYF. The CDR3 nucleotides read TGTGCCAGCAGCTTAGGCGGGGGCTACGAGCAGTACTTC.

The genes are TRBV5-1 and TRBJ1-4, with 10 bases fitting TRBD1. This CDR3 region has 15 residues. V lost 4 bases and J lost 5; bases outside the gene matches: 5. The germline CDR1 and CDR2 sequences are SGHRS and YFSETQ. Here the CDR3 DNA reads TGCGCCAGCAGCCCCGACAGGGGGCCGAATGAAAAACTGTTTTTT. Translating it yields CASSPDRGPNEKLFF.

This chain connects TRBV27 to TRBJ1-4; TRBD1 might be the D (5 bases). The CDR3 loop spans 18 amino acids. V shed 5 bases and J shed 0 bases, with 19 bases lying between them. Germline-derived CDR1 and CDR2 are MNHEY and SMNVEV (reference sequence). The CDR3 loop is CASSRKAGWMATNEKLFF. The CDR3 bases are TGTGCCAGCAGTCGTAAGGCAGGGTGGATGGCAACTAATGAAAAACTGTTTTTT.

The gene calls are TRBV5-1 and TRBJ1-1; D is perhaps TRBD1 (5 bases). The CDR3 runs 15 residues. Germline loops: CDR1 SGHRS, CDR2 YFSETQ. The germline V and J ends were trimmed by 0 bases and 3 bases, with 12 bases remaining between them. The CDR3 here is CASSLGAGGDTEAFF. CDR3 coding DNA: TGCGCCAGCAGCTTGGGGGCGGGGGGTGACACTGAAGCTTTCTTT.